Below are 30 T cell receptor beta chains sequenced from a single sample in a study of cytomegalovirus exposure and HLA in healthy donors (dated by TCRdb to 2016 to 2017). Library preparation was by the immunoSEQ multiplex PCR assay. TCRdb limited this immuneACCESS table to in-frame rearrangements with V and J called. A share of clones is missing; checked studies link under half to unresolved V genes, and the rest is unexplained. This sample gives about 130,000 clones in total; roughly 89% of them show up just once. The top ten clones comprise 1.1% of the sample. Sequencing used PBMCs. All receptors come from a woman younger than 35 in good health and CMV-seronegative.

This rearrangement joins TRBV11-2 to TRBJ2-5; D might be TRBD1 (6 bases). Germline CDR1 is SGHAT and CDR2 is FQNNGV. This CDR3 contains 14 residues. V lost 5 bases, J lost 5 bases, and 15 bases lay in between. CDR3 DNA sequence: TGTGCCAGCAGCCCCCGACAGGAAGGGGAGACCCAGTACTTC. This gives the protein CASSPRQEGETQYF.

The J gene is TRBJ2-3, the V gene TRBV4-1; TRBD2 matches at 10 bases. The CDR3 has 18 amino acids. V gave up 3 bases and J gave up 0 bases; unmatched junction bases: 9. Germline V CDR1 and CDR2: MGHRA, YSYEKL. Here the CDR3 DNA reads TGCGCCAGCAGCCAGCCGGACGCTAGCGGGAGTAGCACAGATACGCAGTATTTT. Protein sequence: CASSQPDASGSSTDTQYF.

This chain uses TRBV7-9 with TRBJ2-1; TRBD1 matches 7 bases. The CDR3 loop spans 15 amino acids. The trim removed 2 bases at V and 8 bases at J, leaving 9 bases unmatched. Germline CDR1 and CDR2: SEHNR and FQNEAQ (reference sequence). In DNA form, the CDR3 reads TGTGCCAGCAGCTTAACCCTGACAGGGTCCCATGAGCAGTTCTTC. This encodes CASSLTLTGSHEQFF. Full variable domain (remainder filled in from reference TRBV7-9 and TRBJ2-1): DTGVSQNPRHKITKRGQNVTFRCDPISEHNRLYWYRQTLGQGPEFLTYFQNEAQLEKSRLLSDRFSAERPKGSFSTLEIQRTEQGDSAMYLCASSLTLTGSHEQFFGPGTRLTVL.

V is TRBV11-2 and J is TRBJ2-7, with TRBD1 matching 7 bases. The J segment lost 3 bases and the V segment lost 5 bases, leaving 16 bases of the junction unmatched. The CDR3 is 17 residues long. The germline CDR1 and CDR2 sequences are SGHAT and FQNNGV. CDR3 residues: CASSPLNRGRGRYEQYF. Here the CDR3 DNA reads TGTGCCAGCAGCCCATTAAACCGGGGTAGGGGGCGCTACGAGCAGTACTTC.

The chain has TRBV2 and TRBJ2-3; 7 nucleotides match TRBD2. The CDR3 extends over 14 amino acids. V shed 5 bases, J shed 6 bases, and the junction held 8 bases outside the gene matches. In germline, CDR1 is SNHLY, CDR2 FYNNEI. In DNA, the CDR3 is TGTGCCAGCAGTTTGGCGGGAGTTCTTGATACGCAGTATTTT. This translates into CASSLAGVLDTQYF. Variable domain in full (rest from reference TRBV2 and TRBJ2-3): EPEVTQTPSHQVTQMGQEVILRCVPISNHLYFYWYRQILGQKVEFLVSFYNNEISEKSEIFDDQFSVERPDGSNFTLKIRSTKLEDSAMYFCASSLAGVLDTQYFGPGTRLTVL.

This clone was seen a handful of times. The CDR3 nucleotides are TGTGCCAGCAGTTCTCTGGGCCAGCCCCAGCATTTT. Its protein product is CASSSLGQPQHF. The chain uses TRBV6-5 and TRBJ1-5, with D hard to call. The CDR3 sequence is 12 residues long. Per the germline V gene, CDR1 is MNHEY and CDR2 is SVGAGI. Trimming left V 4 bases short and J 7 bases short, with 8 bases between.

This clone was counted between two and nine times. The chain has TRBV25-1 and TRBJ1-2; D not certain. The germline V and J ends were trimmed by 5 bases and 3 bases, with 10 bases remaining between them. CDR3 size: 13 residues. CDR1 MGHDK and CDR2 SYGVNS come from the germline V gene. The CDR3 region is CASSYGLHYGYTF. The CDR3 nucleotides read TGTGCCAGCAGTTATGGGCTCCACTATGGCTACACCTTC.

This sequence joins TRBV28 and TRBJ2-1; 8 nucleotides match TRBD2. The CDR3 consists of 14 residues. Looked up from germline, CDR1 is MDHEN and CDR2 is SYDVKM. V dropped 2 bases and J dropped 6; count of bases not matched to a gene: 3. CDR3 sequence: CASSLPGGPNEQFF. In DNA, the CDR3 is TGTGCCAGCAGTTTACCGGGAGGGCCCAATGAGCAGTTCTTC.

This chain's CDR3 is CASSGTESSGANVLTF. DNA of the CDR3: TGTGCCAGCAGTGGGACAGAGAGCTCTGGGGCCAACGTCCTGACTTTC. This chain links TRBV2 with TRBJ2-6; the D gene is possibly TRBD1 (6 bases). The CDR3 runs to 16 residues. The V end was cut by 4 bases, the J end by 0 bases, with 10 bases between. CDR1 and CDR2 from the germline V gene are SNHLY and FYNNEI.

Here the CDR3 DNA reads TGTGCCAGCAGCTTGAGTCTAGCGGGGGGATTTTACAATGAGCAGTTCTTC. It translates to CASSLSLAGGFYNEQFF. This sequence joins TRBV7-2 and TRBJ2-1, with 11 nucleotides matching TRBD2. Germline CDR1 reads SGHTA; CDR2 reads FQGNSA. This CDR3 comprises 17 residues. V was pared by 3 bases and J by 4 bases, with 8 bases of the junction left unmatched. Drawing the rest from reference TRBV7-2 and TRBJ2-1, the complete variable domain is GAGVSQSPSNKVTEKGKDVELRCDPISGHTALYWYRQSLGQGLEFLIYFQGNSAPDKSGLPSDRFSAERTGGSVSTLTIQRTQQEDSAVYLCASSLSLAGGFYNEQFFGPGTRLTVL.

J is TRBJ1-5 and V is TRBV19; the D gene is possibly TRBD1 (5 bases). Germline V gene data show CDR1 as LNHDA and CDR2 as SQIVND (reference sequence). This CDR3 has 15 amino acids. V shed 4 bases and J shed 3 bases, with 13 bases lying between them. CDR3 nucleotide sequence: TGTGCCAGTAGTACGCCGGACAACCTCAATCAGCCCCAGCATTTT. Translation gives CASSTPDNLNQPQHF.

The V and J genes are TRBV9 and TRBJ2-3; 14 bases agree with TRBD2. V lost 0 bases and J lost 3; bases outside the gene matches: 0. Germline V gene data show CDR1 as SGDLS and CDR2 as YYNGEE. The CDR3 totals 16 residues. CDR3 sequence: CASSVGTSGRTDTQYF. The CDR3 nucleotides are TGTGCCAGCAGCGTAGGGACTAGCGGGAGGACAGATACGCAGTATTTT.

The chain combines TRBV6-1 with TRBJ2-7; D ambiguous. The CDR3 spans 16 residues. Per germline, CDR1 MNHNS and CDR2 SASEGT. Trimming shortened V by 1 base and J by 4 bases, and 17 bases separated the two germline ends. The CDR3 is CASSEGRQTLMYEQYF. The CDR3 coding sequence is TGTGCCAGCAGTGAAGGGCGGCAGACCCTAATGTACGAGCAGTACTTC.

The chain couples TRBV7-2 to TRBJ1-4; 8 bases fit TRBD1. The germline gives CDR1 SGHTA, CDR2 FQGNSA. The CDR3 consists of 15 residues. V shed 5 bases, J shed 8 bases, and the junction held 10 bases outside the gene matches. DNA of the CDR3: TGTGCCAGCAGCCGCCAGACAGGGGTCGACGAAAAACTGTTTTTT. Amino acids: CASSRQTGVDEKLFF.

The rearrangement uses TRBV6-4 and TRBJ1-2; weak D call: TRBD1 (6 bases). This CDR3 has 14 amino acids. Germline V gives CDR1 MRHNA, CDR2 SNTAGT. V was shortened by 2 bases and J by 3 bases, with 10 bases between the two germline ends. CDR3 protein: CASSDDRFDYGYTF. DNA for the CDR3: TGTGCCAGCAGTGACGACAGGTTCGACTATGGCTACACCTTC.

V usage is TRBV6-1 and J usage is TRBJ1-2, with D unresolved. CDR1 MNHNS and CDR2 SASEGT come from the germline V gene. The ends were cut back, 7 bases at V and 2 bases at J, with 5 bases in the middle. The CDR3 covers 11 residues. DNA for the CDR3: TGTGCCAGCATCGGGAACTATGGCTACACCTTC. This encodes CASIGNYGYTF.

The rearrangement joins TRBV2 to TRBJ1-3; tentative D call: TRBD1 (5 bases). CDR3 size: 15 residues. The ends were cut back, 6 bases at V and 2 bases at J, with 14 bases in the middle. Germline values: CDR1 SNHLY, CDR2 FYNNEI. The CDR3 coding sequence is TGTGCCAGCAGCGCTGACAGTCTCACTGGAAACACCATATATTTT. Its translation: CASSADSLTGNTIYF.

The gene calls are TRBV6-1 and TRBJ1-1; D might be TRBD1 (5 bases). The V and J ends lost 5 bases and 0 bases respectively, with 10 bases between them. The CDR3 covers 14 residues. In germline, CDR1 is MNHNS, CDR2 SASEGT. CDR3 protein: CASSLDSMNTEAFF. The CDR3 DNA reads as TGTGCCAGCAGTCTAGACAGCATGAACACTGAAGCTTTCTTT.

This chain connects TRBV6-5 to TRBJ2-7, with a possible D match to TRBD1 (6 bases). V was pared by 0 bases and J by 1 base, with 10 bases between. Per the germline V gene, CDR1 is MNHEY and CDR2 is SVGAGI. This CDR3 is built from 15 residues. CDR3: CASSYSFGQSYEQYF. CDR3 sequence (DNA): TGTGCCAGCAGTTACTCTTTTGGACAGTCCTACGAGCAGTACTTC.

The chain combines TRBV2 with TRBJ2-1; 8 positions agree with TRBD2. The V gene's germline CDR1 is SNHLY and CDR2 FYNNEI. J was trimmed by 1 base and V by 6 bases; bases with no gene match: 8. The CDR3 covers 16 residues. CDR3 DNA: TGTGCCAGCAGCAAAGGGGTAGCGGGATCCTACAATGAGCAGTTCTTC. Its protein product is CASSKGVAGSYNEQFF.

The chain links TRBV15 to TRBJ1-1; 7 nucleotides align to TRBD1. The junction had 7 bases not matched to a gene; V was cut back by 4 bases and J by 5 bases. The CDR3 has 14 amino acids. Germline CDR1 is LNHNV and CDR2 is YYDKDF (reference sequence). This chain's CDR3 is CATSTTGDGTEAFF. CDR3 DNA: TGTGCCACCAGCACCACAGGGGACGGGACTGAAGCTTTCTTT.

The gene calls are TRBV5-6 and TRBJ2-7, with D uncertain. V gave up 7 bases and J gave up 3 bases, with 11 bases separating them. The CDR3 is 12 amino acids. CDR1 SGHDT and CDR2 YYEEEE come from the germline V gene. CDR3 in amino acids: CASPGSSYEQYV. CDR3 bases: TGTGCCAGCCCGGGTTCCAGCTACGAGCAGTACGTC.

Of note for this clone: Mismatch with germline at one junction end may stem from a read error. The chain joins TRBV14 to TRBJ2-6; a possible D gene is TRBD2 (6 bases). Germline-derived CDR1 and CDR2 are SGHDN and FVKESK. This CDR3 has 17 amino acids. This chain's CDR3 is CASSQDWGETGANVLAF. The CDR3 DNA follows: TGTGCCAGCAGCCAAGATTGGGGGGAAACTGGGGCCAACGTCCTGGCTTTC. The full variable domain, in which reference TRBV14 and TRBJ2-6 provide the parts outside the CDR3, is EAGVTQFPSHSVIEKGQTVTLRCDPISGHDNLYWYRRVMGKEIKFLLHFVKESKQDESGMPNNRFLAERTGGTYSTLKVQPAELEDSGVYFCASSQDWGETGANVLAFGAGSRLTVL.

V is TRBV30 and J is TRBJ2-1, with D maybe TRBD2 (6 bases). The V and J ends lost 5 bases and 3 bases respectively, with 14 bases between them. The CDR3 covers 14 residues. Per the germline V gene, CDR1 is GTSNPN and CDR2 is SVGIG (reference sequence). The CDR3: CAWSLGGYYNEQFF. The CDR3 bases are TGTGCCTGGTCGTTGGGGGGATACTACAATGAGCAGTTCTTC.

The chain is built from TRBV15 and TRBJ1-2, with 9 bases matching TRBD1. Germline V gives CDR1 LNHNV, CDR2 YYDKDF (reference sequence). The ends lost 8 bases at V and 8 bases at J; junction bases unmatched: 24. The CDR3 has 18 amino acids. The chain's CDR3 is CATVVSRTGDPGGVGYTF. The CDR3 nucleotides are TGTGCCACCGTGGTCTCTAGGACAGGGGACCCGGGTGGAGTAGGCTACACCTTC.

In this sample, this clone turned up a few times. The chain is built from TRBV6-5 and TRBJ1-2, with 7 bases matching TRBD1. Germline-derived CDR1 and CDR2 are MNHEY and SVGAGI. Trimming took 0 bases from V and 3 from J; bases not matched to a gene: 4. The CDR3 length is 15 residues. The CDR3 here is CASSYSPGTDYGYTF. The DNA of the CDR3 is TGTGCCAGCAGTTACTCGCCCGGGACAGACTATGGCTACACCTTC.

The V and J genes are TRBV29-1 and TRBJ1-3, with D hard to call. The V gene's germline CDR1 is SQVTM and CDR2 ANQGSEA. V gave up 5 bases and J gave up 3 bases, with 11 bases separating them. CDR3 size: 13 residues. This CDR3 is CSVKTRLGNTIYF. DNA for the CDR3: TGCAGCGTTAAGACTCGACTTGGAAACACCATATATTTT.

The chain has TRBV18 and TRBJ2-3; TRBD1 might be the D (5 bases). Trimming left V 4 bases short and J 6 bases short, with 14 bases between. CDR1 and CDR2 (germline): KGHSH, LQKENI. This CDR3 comprises 14 residues. CDR3 region: CASSRGLRADTQYF. CDR3 nucleotides: TGTGCCAGCTCACGGGGCCTCCGGGCCGATACGCAGTATTTT.

The rearrangement links TRBV29-1 to TRBJ2-3, with D possibly matching TRBD1 (6 bases). CDR1 and CDR2 from the germline V gene are SQVTM and ANQGSEA. This CDR3 is 15 amino acids long. Deletions cut 3 bases from V and 2 bases from J, with 15 bases between. The CDR3 region has the DNA TGCAGCGTTGACTCTCCGACAGGAGCCACAGATACGCAGTATTTT. It translates to CSVDSPTGATDTQYF.

This sequence joins TRBV18 and TRBJ2-7; 12 nucleotides align to TRBD1. After removal of 4 bases from V and 4 bases from J, the junction contained 5 bases not matched to a gene. CDR1 is KGHSH, CDR2 LQKENI, per germline. CDR3 length: 15 residues. CDR3 DNA sequence: TGTGCCAGCTCACTCCGGGACAGGGGGCAGTACGAGCAGTACTTC. This codes for CASSLRDRGQYEQYF.